The clone carrying this T cell receptor beta chain appeared a single time. Its antigen is as yet unknown. The PCR had 60 Vbeta and 13 Jbeta primers. Assay: immunoSEQ multiplex PCR; the TCRdb copy retains only in-frame clones and omits some. The repertoire holds roughly 120,000 clones, 65% to 80% seen once, with 13% in the top ten. This specimen comes from a study of cytomegalovirus exposure and HLA in healthy donors. Germline V CDR1 and CDR2: SNHLY, FYNNEI. Trimming cost V 3 bases and J 3 bases; bases outside gene matches: 10. CDR3 length: 17 amino acids. Whole-study results and caveats: It is likely that the observed cluster of highly shared sequence variants was a sequencing artifact.

The sequence derives from a woman aged 60-75 years in good health and CMV-seropositive. This chain links TRBV2 with TRBJ1-3; 8 bases are a match to TRBD1. Source material: PBMCs. As DNA, the CDR3 is TGTGCCAGCAGTGATGGAAGTACAGGGGGACGTGGAAACACCATATATTTT. The encoded protein is CASSDGSTGGRGNTIYF.